Listed below are T cell receptor beta chains from one sample, sequenced in a study of human T cells and chemical hapten exposure. TCRdb processed the RACE reads anew with MiXCR; each CDR3 protein has one entry. The sample has 45,000 to 60,000 distinct CDR3 sequences, about 9.2% seen once. The sequences come from whole blood, collected in connection with sensitization to the hapten diphenylcyclopropenone (DPC). The origin of the receptors is a woman aged 40 to 49 with alopecia areata. Some clones in this sample may be carry-over from other donors' samples. CDR3s include the opening cysteine and the closing phenylalanine or tryptophan. Fields, in order: J gene, V gene, CDR3 protein.

>TRBJ1-5|TRBV19
CASSRAGVVNQPQHF
>TRBJ1-1|TRBV11-2
CASSVGLDTEAFF
>TRBJ1-2|TRBV12-5
CASGFTSYGYTF
>TRBJ2-2|TRBV28
CAGEGRTGELFF
>TRBJ2-5|TRBV12-3/TRBV12-4
CASSFVSGRETQYF
>TRBJ1-4|TRBV28
CASSPPGGGEKLFF
>TRBJ2-7|TRBV9
CASSGRGSSYEQYF
>TRBJ1-6|TRBV30
CAWRPRGNSPLHF
>TRBJ2-7|TRBV6-5
CASSFQRWGEQYF
>TRBJ1-2|TRBV12-3/TRBV12-4
CASSLEGRGYGYTF
>TRBJ1-5|TRBV6-1
CASSAQTGNSNQPQHF
>TRBJ2-7|TRBV6-5
CASSYPAPGPYEQYF
>TRBJ1-5|TRBV7-8
CASSSPLDRGLSANQPQHF
>TRBJ2-2|TRBV14
CASSQVLAGELFF
>TRBJ2-1|TRBV12-3/TRBV12-4
CASSLALGEVASEQFF
>TRBJ2-3|TRBV6-6
CASSSQAGEDTQYF
>TRBJ2-3|TRBV5-4
CASSLDRGVTDTQYF
>TRBJ1-2|TRBV9
CASSAQGAKSGYTF
>TRBJ2-2|TRBV11-2
CASSSSVGARATGELFF
>TRBJ2-7|TRBV12-3/TRBV12-4
CASSLATGTSGAYEQYF
>TRBJ2-1|TRBV6-6
CASSYSDHSYNEQFF
>TRBJ2-1|TRBV6-6
CASSFRDRPNEQFF
>TRBJ2-3|TRBV5-1
CAGSLAGAQSHTQYF
>TRBJ1-1|TRBV5-1
CASSPQGRSHLNTEAFF
>TRBJ2-1|TRBV20-1
CSARGLAGYNEQFF
>TRBJ2-3|TRBV4-1
CASSQDTSFIDTQYF
>TRBJ2-2|TRBV2
CASSEAGTYTGELFF
>TRBJ2-1|TRBV5-1
CASSLGRGYNEQFF
>TRBJ2-7|TRBV12-5
CASGLTGKPYEQYF
>TRBJ1-5|TRBV28
CASRQGNSNQPQHF
>TRBJ2-7|TRBV6-2/TRBV6-3
CASSRGQTYEQYF
>TRBJ2-4|TRBV5-6
CASSPGHLLGNIQYF
>TRBJ2-3|TRBV6-1
CASTRDGASTDTQYF
>TRBJ1-6|TRBV20-1
CSARDQGPYNSPLHF
>TRBJ1-6|TRBV3-1
CASSQDVGYGGNSPLHF
>TRBJ2-1|TRBV18
CASSPRDRVFNEQFF
>TRBJ2-7|TRBV3-1
CASVGTSREQYF
>TRBJ2-7|TRBV18
CASSPAQLISYEQYF
>TRBJ1-2|TRBV13
CASSRGQGNYGYTF
>TRBJ1-5|TRBV29-1
CSAKVGGRGPQHF
>TRBJ1-3|TRBV5-1
CASSLGPSGNTIYF
>TRBJ2-5|TRBV3-1
CASSVQRTSQETQYF
>TRBJ1-5|TRBV27
CAITTRGKSNQPQHF
>TRBJ1-4|TRBV5-5
CASSEDGLKVEKLFF
>TRBJ1-1|TRBV29-1
CSADPRATEAFF
>TRBJ1-2|TRBV12-3/TRBV12-4
CASSPTRRQLYGYTF
>TRBJ1-2|TRBV9
CASSHDGGGIHYGYTF
>TRBJ2-3|TRBV29-1
CSAGLAKDTQYF
>TRBJ2-1|TRBV5-5
CASSDLAGGYNEQFF
>TRBJ1-1|TRBV20-1
CSATGTVDTEAFF
>TRBJ2-2|TRBV7-9
CASSSSGGHTGELFF
>TRBJ2-7|TRBV7-6
CASSLEGQGSYEQYF
>TRBJ1-2|TRBV7-2
CASSGPLYVSANYGYTF